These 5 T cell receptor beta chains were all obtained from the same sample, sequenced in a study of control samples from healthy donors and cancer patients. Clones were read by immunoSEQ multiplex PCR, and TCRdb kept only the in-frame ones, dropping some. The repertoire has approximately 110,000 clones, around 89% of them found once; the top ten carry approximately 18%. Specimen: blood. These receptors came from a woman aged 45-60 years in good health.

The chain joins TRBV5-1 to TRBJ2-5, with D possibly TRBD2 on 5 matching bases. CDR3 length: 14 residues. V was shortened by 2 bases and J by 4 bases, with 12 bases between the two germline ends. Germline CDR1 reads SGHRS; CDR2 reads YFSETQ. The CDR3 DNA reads TGCGCCAGCAGCTTTACGGGATTAAGAGAGACCCAGTACTTC. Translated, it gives CASSFTGLRETQYF.

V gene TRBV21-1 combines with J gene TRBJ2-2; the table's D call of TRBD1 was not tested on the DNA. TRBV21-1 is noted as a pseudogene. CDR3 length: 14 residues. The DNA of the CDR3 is TGTGCCAGCATTGGGGACAGGGGCACCGGGGAGCTGTTTTTT. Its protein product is CASIGDRGTGELFF.

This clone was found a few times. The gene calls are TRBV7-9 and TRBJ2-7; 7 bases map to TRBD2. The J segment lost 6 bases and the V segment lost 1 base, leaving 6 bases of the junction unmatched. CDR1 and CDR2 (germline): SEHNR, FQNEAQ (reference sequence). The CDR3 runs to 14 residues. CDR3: CASSLVAGRVEQYF. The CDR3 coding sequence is TGTGCCAGCAGCTTAGTGGCAGGGAGGGTCGAGCAGTACTTC.

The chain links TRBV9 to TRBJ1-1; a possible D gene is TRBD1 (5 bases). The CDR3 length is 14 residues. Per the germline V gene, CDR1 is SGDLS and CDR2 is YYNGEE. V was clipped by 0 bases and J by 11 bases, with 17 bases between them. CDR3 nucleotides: TGTGCCAGCAGCGTAGAAGGGGAAGGGGACGATGCTTTCTTT. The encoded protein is CASSVEGEGDDAFF.

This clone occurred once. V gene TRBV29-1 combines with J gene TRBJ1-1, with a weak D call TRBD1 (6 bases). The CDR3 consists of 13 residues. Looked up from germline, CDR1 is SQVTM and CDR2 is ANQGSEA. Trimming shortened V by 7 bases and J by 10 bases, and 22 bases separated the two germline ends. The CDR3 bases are TGCAGCGGTTCAAGGACAGTTCAACCGGCAGCTTTCTTT. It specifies CSGSRTVQPAAFF.